Listed below are T cell receptor beta chains from one sample, sequenced in a study of Graves' ophthalmopathy and Graves' hyperthyroidism. MiXCR was run by TCRdb on the multiplex PCR reads, yielding one entry per CDR3 protein. The table includes 300,000 to 350,000 distinct CDR3 sequences, about a sixth detected once. Sequenced sample: peripheral blood. These receptors all come from an adult man with Graves' ophthalmopathy. CDR3s include the opening cysteine and the closing phenylalanine or tryptophan. The D gene is left open where the match is weak. Clone size is not always given. Where it is, it says once, few, many or a class for expanded clones.

v_gene	d_gene	j_gene	abundance	len	CDR3aa	CDR3nt
TRBV29-1	TRBD2	TRBJ2-5	many	14	CSGTAGGGQETQYF	TGCAGCGGCACCGCGGGAGGTGGACAAGAGACCCAGTACTTC
TRBV18	NA	TRBJ1-1	many	14	CASSPGVQGQEAFF	TGTGCCAGCTCACCAGGTGTGCAGGGACAAGAAGCTTTCTTT
TRBV6-1	NA	TRBJ1-1	NA	15	CASSAGGIMNTEAFF	TGTGCCAGCAGTGCGGGGGGGATAATGAACACTGAAGCTTTCTTT
TRBV4-1	NA	TRBJ2-7	many	19	CASSQDPGQGEIWSYEQYF	TGCGCCAGCAGCCAAGATCCCGGCCAGGGAGAGATATGGTCCTACGAGCAGTACTTC
TRBV20-1	TRBD1	TRBJ1-5	NA	12	CMAGGTNQPQHF	TGCATGGCAGGGGGTACCAATCAGCCCCAGCATTTT
TRBV27	TRBD1	TRBJ1-6	many	16	CASSLSGTGLNSPLHF	TGTGCCAGCAGTTTATCGGGGACAGGACTAAATTCACCCCTCCACTTT
TRBV30	NA	TRBJ2-2	many	14	CAWSVGTNTGELFF	TGTGCCTGGAGTGTAGGCACGAACACCGGGGAGCTGTTTTTT
TRBV6-2/TRBV6-3	NA	TRBJ1-1	NA	14	CASTVDGGRTEAFF	TGTGCCAGCACCGTAGACGGGGGACGCACTGAAGCTTTCTTT
TRBV11-3	TRBD1	TRBJ1-3	many	16	CASSSTGRHSGNTIYF	TGTGCCAGCAGCTCGACAGGGCGCCACTCTGGAAACACCATATATTTT
TRBV5-1	TRBD1	TRBJ2-5	many	15	CASSLGQGAWETQYF	TGCGCCAGCAGCTTGGGACAGGGGGCTTGGGAGACCCAGTACTTC
TRBV20-1	TRBD1	TRBJ2-7	many	14	CSARDRARVYEQYF	TGCAGTGCTCGAGACAGGGCCAGAGTCTACGAGCAGTACTTC
TRBV6-5	TRBD1	TRBJ2-7	many	15	CASSLDRGGSDEQYF	TGTGCCAGCAGTTTGGACAGGGGCGGATCGGACGAGCAGTACTTC
TRBV11-2	NA	TRBJ1-6	many	16	CASSQTRQDYNSPLHF	TGTGCCAGCAGCCAGACGAGACAGGACTATAATTCACCCCTCCACTTT
TRBV19	NA	TRBJ1-2	many	18	CASSIQWNTGTYNYGYTF	TGTGCCAGTAGTATTCAATGGAACACAGGGACTTATAACTATGGCTACACCTTC
TRBV29-1	NA	TRBJ2-5	many	13	CSVPYTEEETQYF	TGCAGCGTCCCTTACACCGAAGAAGAGACCCAGTACTTC
TRBV19	NA	TRBJ1-5	NA	13	CASSSVGNQPQHF	TGTGCCAGTAGTAGTGTCGGAAATCAGCCCCAGCATTTT
TRBV10-3	NA	TRBJ2-5	NA	13	CAIRRRDQETQYF	TGTGCCATCCGGCGGAGAGACCAAGAGACCCAGTACTTC
TRBV4-2	NA	TRBJ2-7	many	15	CASSLQAGPSYEQYF	TGTGCCAGCAGCCTTCAGGCGGGGCCCTCCTACGAGCAGTACTTC
TRBV6-5	TRBD1	TRBJ1-5	many	14	CASSSYRGDQPQHF	TGTGCCAGCAGTTCCTACAGGGGAGATCAGCCCCAGCATTTT
TRBV20-1	NA	TRBJ1-1	many	13	CSARDFTATEAFF	TGCAGTGCTAGAGACTTCACGGCTACTGAAGCTTTCTTT
TRBV28	NA	TRBJ2-6	many	15	CASSPRQSGANVLTF	TGTGCCAGCAGCCCCCGACAGTCTGGGGCCAACGTCCTGACTTTC
TRBV15	NA	TRBJ1-1	many	14	CATSIEGMNTEAFF	TGTGCCACCAGCATAGAGGGGATGAACACTGAAGCTTTCTTT
TRBV20-1	NA	TRBJ1-1	many	12	CSARPGSTEAFF	TGCAGTGCTAGACCCGGGAGCACTGAAGCTTTCTTT
TRBV3-1	NA	TRBJ2-3	NA	13	CASSQRYTDTQYF	TGTGCCAGCAGCCAGAGATACACAGATACGCAGTATTTT
TRBV28	NA	TRBJ2-6	many	16	CASRRMWMTGANVLTF	TGTGCCAGCAGGCGAATGTGGATGACGGGGGCCAACGTCCTGACTTTC
TRBV20-1	NA	TRBJ1-3	many	12	CSAEGGGNTIYF	TGCAGTGCTGAGGGAGGAGGAAACACCATATATTTT
TRBV18	TRBD1	TRBJ2-7	many	14	CASSPTGTADEQYF	TGTGCCAGCTCACCTACTGGGACAGCTGACGAGCAGTACTTC
TRBV7-8	NA	TRBJ2-5	few	14	CASSLHRGGETQYF	TGTGCCAGCAGCTTACACAGGGGAGGAGAGACCCAGTACTTC
TRBV20-1	NA	TRBJ1-6	many	16	CSAREIDGGTNSPLHF	TGCAGTGCTAGAGAGATTGATGGGGGGACGAATTCACCCCTCCACTTT
TRBV4-2	NA	TRBJ2-5	NA	15	CASSPWGGLQETQYF	TGTGCCAGCAGTCCCTGGGGGGGGCTCCAAGAGACCCAGTACTTC
TRBV6-4	NA	TRBJ1-6	many	14	CASRTERGSYPLHF	TGTGCCAGCAGGACGGAGAGGGGTAGTTATCCCCTCCACTTT
TRBV20-1	NA	TRBJ2-7	NA	14	CSVGGRGSVYEQYF	TGCAGCGTGGGGGGGAGGGGGTCTGTCTACGAGCAGTACTTC
TRBV20-1	NA	TRBJ2-7	many	15	CSARSPGKRGYEQYF	TGCAGTGCTAGAAGCCCCGGGAAAAGAGGCTACGAGCAGTACTTC
TRBV19	NA	TRBJ1-1	many	16	CASSMFRHTMNTEAFF	TGTGCCAGTAGTATGTTCCGACACACCATGAACACTGAAGCTTTCTTT
TRBV12-3/TRBV12-4	NA	TRBJ2-7	once	12	CASSLLGAEQYF	TGTGCCAGCAGCTTACTTGGGGCCGAGCAGTACTTC
TRBV6-4	TRBD1	TRBJ2-2	many	18	CASSAYPGQSSNTGELFF	TGTGCCAGCAGTGCCTACCCGGGACAGAGTTCGAACACCGGGGAGCTGTTTTTT
TRBV6-1	TRBD1	TRBJ1-6	few	15	CASNHPTGFDSPLHF	TGTGCCAGCAACCACCCGACAGGGTTTGATTCACCCCTCCACTTT
TRBV6-1	NA	TRBJ2-5	NA	14	CASSLGRFKETQYF	TGTGCCAGCAGCCTTGGGAGGTTTAAAGAGACCCAGTACTTC
TRBV30	NA	TRBJ1-1	many	11	CAWSYNTEAFF	TGTGCCTGGAGTTACAACACTGAAGCTTTCTTT
TRBV7-2	NA	TRBJ2-5	many	15	CASSLASGPKQTQYF	TGTGCCAGCAGCTTAGCTAGCGGCCCCAAACAGACCCAGTACTTC
TRBV12-3/TRBV12-4	NA	TRBJ1-6	NA	15	CASKTRGSYNSPLHF	TGTGCCAGCAAGACACGGGGGTCCTATAATTCACCCCTCCACTTT
TRBV11-2	NA	TRBJ2-2	many	16	CASSSTLIAHTGELFF	TGTGCCAGCAGCTCCACCCTTATCGCCCACACCGGGGAGCTGTTTTTT
TRBV11-2	NA	TRBJ2-7	many	15	CASSLKTDSNYEQYF	TGTGCCAGCAGCCTCAAGACGGACAGTAACTACGAGCAGTACTTC
TRBV11-3	TRBD1	TRBJ1-1	NA	15	CASSYWTGAYTEAFF	TGTGCCAGCAGCTATTGGACAGGGGCCTACACTGAAGCTTTCTTT
TRBV3-1	NA	TRBJ1-1	many	14	CASSQDTGSAEAFF	TGTGCCAGCAGCCAAGATACGGGGTCGGCTGAAGCTTTCTTT
TRBV2	TRBD1	TRBJ1-6	many	16	CASRTGQGVPNSPLHF	TGTGCCAGCAGGACGGGACAGGGGGTCCCAAATTCACCCCTCCACTTT
TRBV5-1	NA	TRBJ2-5	many	13	CASSLAVGETQYF	TGCGCCAGCAGCTTGGCGGTGGGAGAGACCCAGTACTTC
TRBV5-1	NA	TRBJ2-5	many	16	CASSLGAGVIAETQYF	TGCGCCAGCAGCTTGGGGGCAGGGGTGATTGCAGAGACCCAGTACTTC
TRBV6-1	NA	TRBJ2-7	many	16	CASSRSRVESSYEQYF	TGTGCCAGCAGCCGAAGCCGGGTCGAAAGCTCCTACGAGCAGTACTTC
TRBV7-2	NA	TRBJ2-5	many	14	CASSFGGAKETQYF	TGTGCCAGCAGCTTTGGGGGGGCAAAGGAGACCCAGTACTTC
TRBV6-5	TRBD2	TRBJ2-5	NA	15	CASSYQGLALETQYF	TGTGCCAGCAGTTACCAGGGACTAGCTCTAGAGACCCAGTACTTC